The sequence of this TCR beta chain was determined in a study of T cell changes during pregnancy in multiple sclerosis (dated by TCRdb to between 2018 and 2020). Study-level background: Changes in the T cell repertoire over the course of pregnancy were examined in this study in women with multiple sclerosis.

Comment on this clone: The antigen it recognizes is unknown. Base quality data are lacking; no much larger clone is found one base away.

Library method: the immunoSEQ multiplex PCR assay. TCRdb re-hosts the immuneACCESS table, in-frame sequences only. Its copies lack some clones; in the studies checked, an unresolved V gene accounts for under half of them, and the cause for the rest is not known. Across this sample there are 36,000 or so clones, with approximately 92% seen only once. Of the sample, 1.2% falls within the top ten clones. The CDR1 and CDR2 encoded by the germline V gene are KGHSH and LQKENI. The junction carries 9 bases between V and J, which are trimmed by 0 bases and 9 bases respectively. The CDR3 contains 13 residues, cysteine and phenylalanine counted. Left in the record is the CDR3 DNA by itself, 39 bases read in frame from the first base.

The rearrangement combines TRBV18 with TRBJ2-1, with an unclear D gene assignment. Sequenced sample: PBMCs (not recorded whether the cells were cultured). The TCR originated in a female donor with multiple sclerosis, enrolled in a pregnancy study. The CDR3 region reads CASSPPSLSEQFF. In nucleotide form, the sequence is TGTGCCAGCTCACCACCGAGTCTGAGTGAGCAGTTCTTC.